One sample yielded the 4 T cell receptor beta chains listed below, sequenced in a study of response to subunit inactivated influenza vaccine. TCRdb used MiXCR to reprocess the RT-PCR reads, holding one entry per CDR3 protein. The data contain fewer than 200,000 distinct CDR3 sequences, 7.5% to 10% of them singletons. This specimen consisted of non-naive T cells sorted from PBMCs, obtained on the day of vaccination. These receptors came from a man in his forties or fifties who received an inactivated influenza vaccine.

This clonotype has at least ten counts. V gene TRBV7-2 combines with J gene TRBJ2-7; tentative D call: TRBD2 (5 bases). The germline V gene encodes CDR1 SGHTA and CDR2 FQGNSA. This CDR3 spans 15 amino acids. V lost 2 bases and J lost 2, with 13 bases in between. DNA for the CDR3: TGTGCCAGCAGCTTAAGGGCAGCGGATACCTACGAGCAGTACTTC. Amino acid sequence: CASSLRAADTYEQYF.

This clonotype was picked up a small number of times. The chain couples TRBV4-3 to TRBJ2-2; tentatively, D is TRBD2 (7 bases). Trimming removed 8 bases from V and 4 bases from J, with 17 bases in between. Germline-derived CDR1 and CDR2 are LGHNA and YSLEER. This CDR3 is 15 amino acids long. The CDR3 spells CASRKGGAVTGELFF. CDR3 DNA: TGCGCCAGCCGAAAGGGGGGGGCGGTCACCGGGGAGCTGTTTTTT.

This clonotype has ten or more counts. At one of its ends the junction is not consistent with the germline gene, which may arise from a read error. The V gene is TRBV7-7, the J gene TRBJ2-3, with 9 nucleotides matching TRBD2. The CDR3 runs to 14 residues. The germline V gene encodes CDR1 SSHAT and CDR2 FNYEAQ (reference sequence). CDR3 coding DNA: TGTGCTAGCAGCCCGGGACTAGCATTAGATACGCAGTATTTT. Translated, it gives CASSPGLALDTQYF.

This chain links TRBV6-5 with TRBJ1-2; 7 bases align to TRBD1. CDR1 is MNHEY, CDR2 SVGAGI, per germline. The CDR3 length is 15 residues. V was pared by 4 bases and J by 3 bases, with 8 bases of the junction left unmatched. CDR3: CASSSSTGNDYGYTF. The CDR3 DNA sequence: TGTGCCAGCAGTTCGTCGACAGGGAACGACTATGGCTACACCTTC.